The entry below gives a single TCR beta chain sequence along with its context. Antigen unknown. After removal of 4 bases from V and 1 base from J, the junction contained 3 bases not matched to a gene. This CDR3 region has 14 residues. Germline lookup yields CDR1 SGHRS and CDR2 YFSETQ. The sample comes from a study of beta chain features in type 1 diabetes. Study-wide results and limits: Shorter TCRB CDR3s, moderately but significantly so, were found in Type 1 diabetes patients in all four CD4+ subsets.

Sorting gave populations that all exceeded 98% purity. The investigators reverse transcribed all of the isolated RNA, so they sequenced expressed TCRB transcripts. Naive, central memory and regulatory T cell samples came to a mean of roughly 3.9 million reads. The data were produced by immunoSEQ multiplex PCR, yet TCRdb's version contains in-frame clones alone and is incomplete. Among roughly 51,000 clones listed, 40% to 65% were seen once. The clonotype originates from a woman aged 40 to 50 with type 1 diabetes. The chain has TRBV5-1 and TRBJ1-1; 8 bases line up with TRBD1. Material: Tregs from blood. CDR3 region: CASSPGTGNTEAFF. The CDR3 region has the DNA TGCGCCAGCAGCCCTGGGACAGGGAACACTGAAGCTTTCTTT.